This entry features one T cell receptor (beta chain) sequence. The protocol was immunoSEQ multiplex PCR, while the TCRdb copy is restricted to in-frame clones and leaves out a portion. The repertoire holds 15,000 to 20,000 clones, with around 93% as singletons. The source of the sample is a study of OX40 agonist ivuxolimab in advanced cancers. On the study more broadly: Of mixed ages from about 23 to 90 and averaging about 60 years, the group was roughly 85% male.

The sequencing used CD4+ or CD8+ T cells sorted from blood, collected in a trial of the OX40 agonist ivuxolimab. The TCR sequence derives from an adult with an advanced solid tumor such as melanoma, head and neck, liver or kidney cancer.

CDR3 DNA sequence: TGTGCCAGCAGTCCCAGGGCCAGCTCCTACAATGAGCAGTTCTTC. It specifies CASSPRASSYNEQFF. This sequence joins TRBV28 and TRBJ2-1; TRBD1 is a possible D gene (5 bases). This CDR3 contains 15 residues. V dropped 5 bases and J dropped 0 bases, with 11 bases sitting between them. Germline V gene sequence: CDR1 MDHEN, CDR2 SYDVKM.